Below are 32 T cell receptor beta chains sequenced from a single sample in a study of response to subunit inactivated influenza vaccine. Each CDR3 protein gets one entry after TCRdb re-called the RT-PCR reads with MiXCR. The sample yields approximately 530,000 distinct CDR3 sequences, 7.6% seen once. This material consisted of PBMCs from blood, taken approximately 25 months after vaccination. These receptors came from a man aged 45 to 70 who received an inactivated influenza vaccine.

The chain joins TRBV12-3 or TRBV12-4 to TRBJ2-7; D remains ambiguous. The CDR3 loop spans 12 amino acids. Trimming left V 6 bases short and J 6 bases short, with 12 bases between. The CDR3 loop is CASRTFPGEQYF. The CDR3 region has the DNA TGTGCCAGCAGAACCTTTCCGGGCGAGCAGTACTTC.

This clonotype was seen at least ten times. J is TRBJ2-2 and V is TRBV28, with D possibly being TRBD1 (5 bases). V was trimmed by 10 bases and J by 1 base, leaving 13 bases between them. The CDR3 spans 14 residues. Germline CDR1 MDHEN, CDR2 SYDVKM. The CDR3 bases are TGTGCCACATACTATCAGGGGAACACCGGGGAGCTGTTTTTT. Its protein product is CATYYQGNTGELFF.

This sequence joins TRBV12-3 or TRBV12-4 and TRBJ1-5; no clear D gene. CDR3 size: 15 residues. V lost 3 bases to trimming and J lost 0 bases, with 9 bases between them. The CDR3 is CASSLVGASNQPQHF. CDR3 DNA: TGTGCCAGCAGTTTGGTGGGCGCTAGCAATCAGCCCCAGCATTTT.

Only a few counts were recorded for this clonotype. The gene calls are TRBV7-2 and TRBJ2-3, with 9 bases lining up with TRBD2. Trimming cost V 6 bases and J 5 bases; bases outside gene matches: 12. The CDR3 is made up of 16 amino acids. Germline values: CDR1 SGHTA, CDR2 FQGNSA. DNA of the CDR3: TGTGCCAGCAGACGAGGCGGGTTAGCGGGAGTAGATACGCAGTATTTT. Translation gives CASRRGGLAGVDTQYF.

The V call is TRBV6-2 or TRBV6-3, the J call TRBJ2-1; 10 positions agree with TRBD2. Germline CDR1 is MNHEY and CDR2 is SVGEGT. The CDR3 extends over 17 amino acids. V lost 2 bases, J lost 3 bases, and 7 bases stayed unmatched. The chain's CDR3 is CASSYPPSGSYYNEQFF. The CDR3 nucleotides are TGTGCCAGCAGTTACCCGCCTAGCGGGAGTTACTACAATGAGCAGTTCTTC.

The chain couples TRBV6-2 or TRBV6-3 to TRBJ2-7, with a weak D call TRBD2 (6 bases). The germline V gene has CDR1 MNHEY and CDR2 SVGEGT. Trimming removed 6 bases at V and 3 bases at J, with 18 bases between. The CDR3 totals 15 residues. CDR3 protein: CASSRPLGGDYEQYF. CDR3 DNA sequence: TGTGCCAGCAGCCGTCCGTTGGGGGGAGACTACGAGCAGTACTTC.

This clonotype was seen many times. The rearrangement uses TRBV12-3 or TRBV12-4 and TRBJ2-6; D is ambiguous. V lost 5 bases and J lost 1, with 9 bases in between. This CDR3 spans 15 amino acids. The CDR3 DNA reads TGTGCCAGCAGTCCTACGATATCTGGGGCCAACGTCCTGACTTTC. Protein: CASSPTISGANVLTF.

As DNA, the CDR3 is TGTGCCAGCAGTTTAAGGGCACCCCTGGTCTACGAGCAGTACTTC. This gives the protein CASSLRAPLVYEQYF. This chain connects TRBV27 to TRBJ2-7; no reliable D call. Trimming shortened V by 2 bases and J by 3 bases, and 14 bases separated the two germline ends. The CDR3 is made up of 15 amino acids. CDR1 MNHEY and CDR2 SMNVEV come from the germline V gene (reference sequence).

At least ten counts were recorded for this clonotype. The gene calls are TRBV12-3 or TRBV12-4 and TRBJ1-4, with no clear D. The CDR3 runs to 14 residues. The V end lost 6 bases, the J end lost 5 bases, and 13 bases lay between the germline ends. CDR3 coding DNA: TGTGCCAGCAGCCTTCGGGCGCAAAATGAAAAACTGTTTTTT. This gives the protein CASSLRAQNEKLFF.

This clonotype was seen a few times. This chain joins TRBV5-1 and TRBJ2-3, with D unresolved. The CDR3 is 13 amino acids. Germline-derived CDR1 and CDR2 are SGHRS and YFSETQ. V was clipped by 3 bases and J by 5 bases, with 10 bases between them. The CDR3 here is CASSSGALDTQYF. The DNA for the CDR3 is TGCGCCAGCAGCTCCGGTGCCCTAGATACGCAGTATTTT.

This clonotype came up a few times. The rearrangement joins TRBV7-3 to TRBJ2-3; tentative D call: TRBD2 (5 bases). Germline-derived CDR1 and CDR2 are SGHTA and FQGTGA. This CDR3 has 16 residues. Deletions cut 5 bases from V and 3 bases from J, with 18 bases between. CDR3 in DNA: TGTGCCAGCAGCCCGGGGTGGTGGGAAGGGACAGATACGCAGTATTTT. This encodes CASSPGWWEGTDTQYF.

V is TRBV9 and J is TRBJ2-2; TRBD2 is a possible D gene (5 bases). V lost 4 bases, J lost 4 bases, and 14 bases lay in between. The germline V gene encodes CDR1 SGDLS and CDR2 YYNGEE. This CDR3 has 15 residues. The CDR3 nucleotides read TGTGCCAGCAGCCCTACGGGATGGGGCACCGGGGAGCTGTTTTTT. It translates to CASSPTGWGTGELFF. The entire variable domain, with the rest obtained from reference TRBV9 and TRBJ2-2, is as follows: DSGVTQTPKHLITATGQRVTLRCSPRSGDLSVYWYQQSLDQGLQFLIQYYNGEERAKGNILERFSAQQFPDLHSELNLSSLELGDSALYFCASSPTGWGTGELFFGEGSRLTVL.

This clonotype was detected only once. The gene calls are TRBV5-4 and TRBJ2-1; 11 bases fit TRBD2. The CDR3 runs to 15 residues. With V trimmed by 5 bases and J by 5 bases, 6 bases remained unmatched. Germline V CDR1 and CDR2: SGHNT, YYREEE (reference sequence). CDR3 coding DNA: TGTGCCAGCAGTCCCGGGACTAGCGGACACAATGAGCAGTTCTTC. This gives the protein CASSPGTSGHNEQFF.

This clonotype was seen only a few times. V and J are TRBV7-2 and TRBJ2-3; TRBD2 might be the D (5 bases). This CDR3 contains 16 residues. Per the germline V gene, CDR1 is SGHTA and CDR2 is FQGNSA. With 5 bases removed from V and 5 bases from J, the gap between germline ends came to 20 bases. CDR3 sequence: CASSKGDGRLIDTQYF. The CDR3 DNA reads as TGTGCCAGCAGCAAGGGAGATGGTAGACTTATAGATACGCAGTATTTT.

This clonotype appeared many times. This rearrangement joins TRBV20-1 to TRBJ2-7; 8 nucleotides agree with TRBD1. The germline CDR1 and CDR2 sequences are DFQATT and SNEGSKA (reference sequence). CDR3 length: 14 residues. V lost 7 bases to trimming and J lost 2 bases; unmatched junction nucleotides: 10. The CDR3 sequence: CSVTPVTGAYEQYF. The CDR3 DNA is TGCAGTGTTACCCCCGTGACAGGGGCCTACGAGCAGTACTTC.

This clonotype was seen a handful of times. The chain is built from TRBV6-2 or TRBV6-3 and TRBJ2-7; the D gene is possibly TRBD2 (6 bases). Per the germline V gene, CDR1 is MNHEY and CDR2 is SVGEGT. The CDR3 totals 15 residues. Deletions cut 5 bases from V and 2 bases from J, with 16 bases between. CDR3: CASSTLWDFTYEQYF. CDR3 in DNA: TGTGCCAGCAGTACGCTCTGGGACTTCACCTACGAGCAGTACTTC.

The table lists this clonotype with many counts. The rearrangement links TRBV12-3 or TRBV12-4 to TRBJ2-3, with D tentatively TRBD1 (5 bases). Trimming cost V 6 bases and J 4 bases, with 11 bases left between them. The CDR3 spans 13 residues. The CDR3 region is CASSQDRADTQYF. CDR3 nucleotide sequence: TGTGCCAGCAGCCAAGACAGAGCAGATACGCAGTATTTT.

This clonotype was seen a handful of times. This CDR3 reads CASSLGAGQEIYEQYF. The CDR3 DNA follows: TGTGCCAGCAGTTTAGGGGCCGGACAGGAGATCTACGAGCAGTACTTC. The genes are TRBV28 and TRBJ2-7; 7 nucleotides line up with TRBD1. The CDR3 is made up of 16 amino acids. Unmatched junction bases numbered 10, after V lost 2 bases and J lost 3 bases. The germline gives CDR1 MDHEN, CDR2 SYDVKM.

To note about this clonotype: A read error may account for a junction end that differs from germline. V and J are TRBV3-1 and TRBJ1-3; TRBD1 might be the D (6 bases). The CDR3 loop spans 12 amino acids. From germline, CDR1 is LGHDT and CDR2 YNNKEL (reference sequence). CDR3 sequence: CASSQDLGARIF. As DNA, the CDR3 is TGTGCCAGCAGCCAAGATTTGGGGGCGAGGATCTTT.

A few counts support this clonotype. V usage is TRBV10-3 and J usage is TRBJ1-3; D is possibly TRBD1 (5 bases). The CDR3 spans 16 residues. Trimming took off 10 bases at V and 0 bases at J, with 19 bases between the two ends. Germline CDR1 is ENHRY and CDR2 is SYGVKD. In DNA form, the CDR3 reads TGTGCCACGATCGACCGACAGAGGCGCTCTGGAAACACCATATATTTT. Translation: CATIDRQRRSGNTIYF.

This clonotype was detected a few times. The chain links TRBV6-2 or TRBV6-3 to TRBJ2-7; TRBD2 aligns across 9 bases. Trimming removed 8 bases from V and 2 bases from J; junction bases left unmatched: 7. CDR1 and CDR2 from the germline V gene are MNHEY and SVGEGT. The CDR3 runs 14 residues. CDR3 in amino acids: CASRKSGGTYEQYF. CDR3 nucleotide sequence: TGTGCCAGCCGAAAGAGCGGGGGGACCTACGAGCAGTACTTC.

The sample holds a few counts of this clonotype. This sequence joins TRBV7-9 and TRBJ2-1; the D gene is possibly TRBD1 (5 bases). The germline gives CDR1 SEHNR, CDR2 FQNEAQ (reference sequence). V lost 1 base and J lost 9, with 7 bases in between. The CDR3 length is 12 residues. Written as DNA, the CDR3 is TGTGCCAGCAGCTTAGATCAGGGTGAGCAGTTCTTC. This sequence encodes CASSLDQGEQFF.

This clonotype was observed many times. The chain combines TRBV29-1 with TRBJ2-2; a possible D gene is TRBD2 (5 bases). This CDR3 has 12 amino acids. V was shortened by 4 bases and J by 4 bases, with 7 bases between the two germline ends. Germline assignment: CDR1 SQVTM and CDR2 ANQGSEA. DNA of the CDR3: TGCAGCGTTGTGGCGGGCACCGGGGAGCTGTTTTTT. This codes for CSVVAGTGELFF.

This clonotype was recorded at least ten times. The genes are TRBV20-1 and TRBJ1-1, with 8 bases lining up with TRBD1. CDR3 size: 14 residues. CDR1 is DFQATT and CDR2 is SNEGSKA in the germline V gene (reference sequence). V dropped 3 bases and J dropped 4; count of bases not matched to a gene: 7. The CDR3 region is CSASQGAASTEAFF. The CDR3 nucleotides are TGCAGTGCTAGTCAGGGGGCCGCGAGCACTGAAGCTTTCTTT.

This clonotype occurred a few times. V gene TRBV7-9 combines with J gene TRBJ2-3; 8 nucleotides align to TRBD2. This CDR3 comprises 15 residues. Germline V CDR1 and CDR2: SEHNR, FQNEAQ (reference sequence). V was clipped by 10 bases and J by 5 bases; unmatched bases: 14. This chain's CDR3 is CATGDGAGVQDTQYF. In DNA form, the CDR3 reads TGTGCCACCGGTGATGGAGCGGGAGTGCAAGATACGCAGTATTTT.

This clonotype has at least ten counts. The chain joins TRBV4-3 to TRBJ2-1; TRBD2 agrees at 7 bases. With 0 bases clipped from V and 3 bases from J, the junction kept 5 bases outside the gene matches. This CDR3 is built from 16 residues. CDR1 and CDR2 from the germline V gene are LGHNA and YSLEER. The CDR3 loop is CASSQEREGVYNEQFF. CDR3 in DNA: TGCGCCAGCAGCCAAGAGAGGGAGGGCGTCTACAATGAGCAGTTCTTC.

The chain combines TRBV30 with TRBJ1-6; D is unresolved. The CDR3 runs to 14 residues. V lost 4 bases, J lost 10 bases, and 17 bases lay in between. Per germline, CDR1 GTSNPN and CDR2 SVGIG (reference sequence). CDR3 loop: CAWTGVGLASPLHF. Here the CDR3 DNA reads TGTGCCTGGACAGGCGTCGGTCTTGCCTCACCCCTCCACTTT.

The chain joins TRBV29-1 to TRBJ2-5, with TRBD2 matching 7 bases. J lost 1 base, V lost 5 bases, and 10 bases had no gene match. Germline loops: CDR1 SQVTM, CDR2 ANQGSEA. The CDR3 sequence is 15 residues long. The CDR3 protein is CSVNLWRGFQETQYF. The CDR3 DNA is TGCAGCGTTAACCTCTGGCGGGGGTTCCAAGAGACCCAGTACTTC.

This clonotype was seen more than once but under ten times. The chain recombines TRBV12-1 with TRBJ2-3; TRBD1 is taken as the D call from the table, unchecked against the DNA. TRBV12-1 is assigned pseudogene status. The CDR3 length is 23 residues. The CDR3 nucleotides are TGTGCCAGCGCTCCCCCCTCACGACGACGGGACAGGGCTTTTCATGCTAGCACAGATACGCAGTATTTT. Protein product: CASAPPSRRRDRAFHASTDTQYF.

V usage is TRBV5-5 and J usage is TRBJ2-5, with 9 bases lining up with TRBD1. The germline gives CDR1 SGHKS, CDR2 YYEKEE (reference sequence). V lost 3 bases and J lost 4; bases outside the gene matches: 7. The length of the CDR3 is 15 residues. The CDR3 DNA reads as TGTGCCAGCAGCTCCTTGACAGGGGGGGGAGAGACCCAGTACTTC. It yields the protein CASSSLTGGGETQYF. The full variable domain, with the rest looked up from reference TRBV5-5 and TRBJ2-5, is DAGVTQSPTHLIKTRGQQVTLRCSPISGHKSVSWYQQVLGQGPQFIFQYYEKEERGRGNFPDRFSARQFPNYSSELNVNALLLGDSALYLCASSSLTGGGETQYFGPGTRLLVL.

This clonotype was recorded at least ten times. V and J are TRBV5-1 and TRBJ2-2; D may match TRBD1 or TRBD2 (5 bases each). This CDR3 spans 15 amino acids. The germline CDR1 and CDR2 sequences are SGHRS and YFSETQ. Between the trimmed V and J ends, which lost 4 bases and 4 bases, there was a span of 14 bases. The CDR3 sequence is CASSPRGESTGELFF. In DNA, the CDR3 is TGCGCCAGCAGCCCTAGGGGAGAATCCACCGGGGAGCTGTTTTTT.

This clonotype was observed a few times. The gene calls are TRBV12-3 or TRBV12-4 and TRBJ2-7; the match to TRBD2 covers 7 bases. The J segment lost 1 base and the V segment lost 3 bases, leaving 6 bases of the junction unmatched. This CDR3 spans 15 amino acids. CDR3 coding DNA: TGTGCCAGCAGTTTTACTAGCGTACGGTCCTACGAGCAGTACTTC. Translation gives CASSFTSVRSYEQYF.